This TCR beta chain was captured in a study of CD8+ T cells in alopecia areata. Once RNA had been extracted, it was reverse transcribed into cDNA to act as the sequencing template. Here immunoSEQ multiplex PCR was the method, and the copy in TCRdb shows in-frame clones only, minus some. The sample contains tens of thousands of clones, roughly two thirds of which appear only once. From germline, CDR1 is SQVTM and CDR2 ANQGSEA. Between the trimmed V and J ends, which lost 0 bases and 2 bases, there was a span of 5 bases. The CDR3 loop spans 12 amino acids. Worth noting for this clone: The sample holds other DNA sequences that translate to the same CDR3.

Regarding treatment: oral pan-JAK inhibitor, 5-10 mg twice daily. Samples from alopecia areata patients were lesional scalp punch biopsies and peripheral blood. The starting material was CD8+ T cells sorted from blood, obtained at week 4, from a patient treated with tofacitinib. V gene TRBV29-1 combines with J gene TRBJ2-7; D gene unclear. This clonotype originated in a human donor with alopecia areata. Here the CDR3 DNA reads TGCAGCGTTGAAGACAGAACCTACGAGCAGTACTTC. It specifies CSVEDRTYEQYF.